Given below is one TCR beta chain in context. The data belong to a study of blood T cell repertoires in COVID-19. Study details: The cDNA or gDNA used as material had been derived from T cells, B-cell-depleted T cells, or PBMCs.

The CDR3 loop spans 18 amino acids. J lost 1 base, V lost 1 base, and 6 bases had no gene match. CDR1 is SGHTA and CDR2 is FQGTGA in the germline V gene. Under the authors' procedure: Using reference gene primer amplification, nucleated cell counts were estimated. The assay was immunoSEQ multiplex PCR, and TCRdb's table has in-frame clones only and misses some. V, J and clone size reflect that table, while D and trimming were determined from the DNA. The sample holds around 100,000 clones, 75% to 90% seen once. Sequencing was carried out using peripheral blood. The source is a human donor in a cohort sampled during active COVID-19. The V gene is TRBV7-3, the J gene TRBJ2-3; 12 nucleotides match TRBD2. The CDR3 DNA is TGTGCCAGCAGCTTAAGACCGGGACTAGCGGGTGGCACAGATACGCAGTATTTT. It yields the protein CASSLRPGLAGGTDTQYF.